This T cell receptor beta chain was obtained from a study of low-dose radiotherapy and immunotherapy resistance in tumors. Across the study: Those assigned to Cohort 2 were treated with 1 Gy per fraction every two weeks (13 Gy in total over 26 weeks).

Sample time point: before trial treatment. Every donor's regimen consisted of nivolumab, ipilimumab, aspirin, low-dose cyclophosphamide and low-dose radiotherapy. TRAV- and TRBV-specific primers, spanning alpha and beta chains, primed first-strand cDNA. TCRs were amplified for approximately 22 PCR cycles with a constant-region primer and V-primer adapter. TCRdb re-called the reads through MiXCR, storing one row per CDR3 protein. The sample yields tens of thousands of distinct CDR3 sequences, roughly 30% seen once. This clonotype has ten or more counts. The CDR3 loop spans 15 amino acids. Germline assignment: CDR1 SGHVS and CDR2 FQNEAQ. Trimming pared 1 base from V and 3 bases from J, leaving 12 bases between.

This sequence joins TRBV7-8 and TRBJ1-2, with D unresolved. Material: PBMCs, obtained before treatment. This TCR was sampled from a female donor with ovarian cancer. Written as DNA, the CDR3 is TGTGCCAGCAGCTTAGGGACCCCGGTGGACTATGGCTACACCTTC. Encoded protein: CASSLGTPVDYGYTF.